This is a list of T cell receptor beta chains from one sample in a study of T-cell reconstitution after alpha-beta-depleted transplantation in children. TCRdb analysed the PCR reads with MiXCR anew, one entry per CDR3 protein. This sample has almost 500,000 distinct CDR3 sequences, with roughly 10% found just once. Specimen: PBMCs, collected before TCRalphabeta/CD19-depleted stem cell transplant. The receptors shown here come from a child aged 2-15 years with inherited bone marrow failure, due to receive a stem cell transplant. Both conserved end residues are part of each CDR3. Fields, in order: D gene, V gene, clone size, J gene, CDR3 DNA, CDR3 protein. D genes are given only for firm matches. Rows give clone size only sometimes, using once, few, many, or a class for an expanded clone.

D: TRBD2; V: TRBV5-6; size: many; J: TRBJ2-5; DNA: TGTGCCAGCAGCTTGGTAGCTAGCGGGAGAGAGACCCAGTACTTC; CDR3: CASSLVASGRETQYF
D: .; V: TRBV6-1; size: many; J: TRBJ2-1; DNA: TGTGCCAGCAGGTACTACAATGAGCAGTTCTTC; CDR3: CASRYYNEQFF
D: .; V: TRBV3-1; size: .; J: TRBJ1-4; DNA: TGTGCCTGCAGCCGCCCAGGGTCGGTGATTCCAACTAATGAAAAACTGTTTTTT; CDR3: CACSRPGSVIPTNEKLFF
D: .; V: TRBV7-9; size: .; J: TRBJ1-2; DNA: TGTGCCAGCAGCCCTAGTGGCAGGGGCAACTATGGCTACACCTTC; CDR3: CASSPSGRGNYGYTF
D: .; V: TRBV19; size: .; J: TRBJ1-1; DNA: TGTGCCAGTATCCTGGACCCGAGCACTGAAGCTTTCTTT; CDR3: CASILDPSTEAFF
D: .; V: TRBV6-1; size: many; J: TRBJ1-6; DNA: TGTGCCAGCAAACTTGGTTATAATTCACCCCTCCACTTT; CDR3: CASKLGYNSPLHF
D: .; V: TRBV5-6; size: few; J: TRBJ2-1; DNA: .; CDR3: CASSFGQGAASYF
D: .; V: TRBV15; size: many; J: TRBJ2-6; DNA: TGTGCCACCAGCAGATCCTCTGGGGCCAACGTCCTGACTTTC; CDR3: CATSRSSGANVLTF
D: TRBD1; V: TRBV7-2; size: many; J: TRBJ1-3; DNA: TGTGCCAGCAGCCATGACGGGACAGGGGGCGGAAACACCATATATTTT; CDR3: CASSHDGTGGGNTIYF
D: TRBD2; V: TRBV4-1; size: few; J: TRBJ2-1; DNA: TGCGCCAGCAGCCGGGCCCCGGGACTAGCCCACAATGAGCAGTTCTTC; CDR3: CASSRAPGLAHNEQFF
D: TRBD1; V: TRBV7-2; size: many; J: TRBJ1-2; DNA: TGTGCCAGCAGCCCGGACAGGGGCTATGGCTACACCTTC; CDR3: CASSPDRGYGYTF
D: .; V: TRBV5-1; size: many; J: TRBJ2-5; DNA: TGCGCCAGCAGCTTGGAAGGGACATACCAAGAGACCCAGTACTTC; CDR3: CASSLEGTYQETQYF
D: .; V: TRBV28; size: many; J: TRBJ2-1; DNA: TGTGCCAGCAGTTTCGGCGGTCGGCAGTTCTTC; CDR3: CASSFGGRQFF
D: .; V: TRBV5-1; size: many; J: TRBJ2-3; DNA: TGCGCCAGCAGCTTGTCTCAAGATGCAGATACGCAGTATTTT; CDR3: CASSLSQDADTQYF